This TCR beta chain stems from a study of shared clonotypes between healthy human individuals. Whole-study context: Plates per donor: three CD4 naive, three CD4 memory, two CD8 naive, one CD8 memory.

CDR1 and CDR2 from the germline V gene are MNHNS and SASEGT. The CDR3 contains 13 residues. V was shortened by 9 bases and J by 1 base, with 12 bases between the two germline ends. Clones were sequenced by immunoSEQ multiplex PCR, and TCRdb holds only the in-frame ones, with some missing. This table has under 750,000 clones, just under 75% appearing once. The receptor comes from a woman aged 25 to 39 in good health. The specimen was memory CD4+ T cells sorted from blood. As to subset: CD45RA-negative fraction. This chain joins TRBV6-1 and TRBJ1-2; D call uncertain. The CDR3 nucleotides read TGTGCCAGTGGCCGGGAGAATAACTATGGCTACACCTTC. Translating it yields CASGRENNYGYTF.